The 28 T cell receptor beta chains below come from one sample, sequenced in a study of early T cells in non-severe SARS-CoV-2 infection. TCRdb independently ran MiXCR on the 5' RACE reads; one entry per CDR3 protein. The sample holds tens of thousands of distinct CDR3 sequences, roughly 9.2% seen once. Sequenced input: whole blood. The source of these receptors is an adult who was a healthcare worker with PCR-confirmed SARS-CoV-2 infection or an uninfected control (not recorded which).

V is TRBV12-3 or TRBV12-4 and J is TRBJ2-3; maybe TRBD1 (6 bases). V lost 5 bases and J 1 base, leaving 16 bases between the germline ends. The CDR3 contains 16 residues. The CDR3 coding sequence is TGTGCCAGCAGTCCAGATCTGACAGGACGCACAGATACGCAGTATTTT. This sequence encodes CASSPDLTGRTDTQYF.

This clonotype has just one count. The chain couples TRBV6-5 to TRBJ1-3, with D possibly matching TRBD1 (6 bases). The germline CDR1 and CDR2 sequences are MNHEY and SVGAGI. The V and J ends lost 8 bases and 0 bases respectively, with 20 bases between them. The CDR3 contains 17 residues. For the CDR3, the DNA is TGTGCCAGCTGTGAGGGGGGGGACACCTCCTCTGGAAACACCATATATTTT. This sequence encodes CASCEGGDTSSGNTIYF.

The chain uses TRBV3-1 and TRBJ2-5, with D hard to call. Germline-derived CDR1 and CDR2 are LGHDT and YNNKEL (reference sequence). The V end was cut by 3 bases, the J end by 1 base, with 6 bases between. The CDR3 has 13 amino acids. Here the CDR3 reads CASSHGFQETQYF. CDR3 DNA: TGTGCCAGCAGCCACGGATTCCAAGAGACCCAGTACTTC.

This clonotype has ten or more counts. The chain has TRBV7-9 and TRBJ1-4; D is possibly TRBD1 (5 bases). The V gene lost 5 bases and the J gene lost 0 bases, with 13 bases spanning the gap. CDR1 SEHNR and CDR2 FQNEAQ come from the germline V gene (reference sequence). The CDR3 loop spans 16 amino acids. CDR3 amino acids: CASSQTLTATNEKLFF. The CDR3 bases are TGTGCCAGCAGCCAAACTTTGACAGCAACTAATGAAAAACTGTTTTTT.

This clonotype was recorded at least ten times. The V call is TRBV7-9, the J call TRBJ2-5; D is unclear. Germline CDR1 and CDR2: SEHNR and FQNEAQ (reference sequence). The V end was cut by 11 bases, the J end by 5 bases, with 15 bases between. The CDR3 consists of 12 residues. CDR3 residues: CAAPLVGETQYF. CDR3 nucleotides: TGTGCCGCCCCGCTCGTAGGGGAGACCCAGTACTTC.

This clonotype was detected ten times or more. The rearrangement joins TRBV3-1 to TRBJ1-1; 7 bases align to TRBD1. V was pared by 7 bases and J by 4 bases, with 6 bases of the junction left unmatched. From germline, CDR1 is LGHDT and CDR2 YNNKEL (reference sequence). This CDR3 has 13 amino acids. The DNA of the CDR3 is TGTGCCAGCAACTTACAGGGGAGCACTGAAGCTTTCTTT. Translation gives CASNLQGSTEAFF.

This clonotype was seen ten or more times. The rearrangement joins TRBV20-1 to TRBJ2-3; 8 bases match TRBD2. This CDR3 region has 14 residues. J was trimmed by 1 base and V by 5 bases; bases with no gene match: 5. Per the germline V gene, CDR1 is DFQATT and CDR2 is SNEGSKA (reference sequence). The chain's CDR3 is CSAEQTSGTDTQYF. The CDR3, as DNA: TGCAGTGCTGAACAGACTAGCGGCACAGATACGCAGTATTTT.

This clonotype appeared a few times. An end of the junction differs from the germline gene, which may be a read error. The rearrangement uses TRBV29-1 and TRBJ1-4; unclear D gene. From germline, CDR1 is SQVTM and CDR2 ANQGSEA. CDR3 length: 11 amino acids. CDR3 sequence: CSLEHESILFF. The CDR3 DNA sequence: TGCAGCCTTGAACATGAGTCCATACTGTTTTTT.

This chain connects TRBV29-1 to TRBJ1-3; D is unclear. Per the germline V gene, CDR1 is SQVTM and CDR2 is ANQGSEA. V gave up 0 bases and J gave up 4 bases, with 10 bases separating them. The length of the CDR3 is 14 residues. This CDR3 is CSVEEGSSGNTIYF. The CDR3 DNA reads TGCAGCGTTGAAGAGGGATCGAGCGGAAACACCATATATTTT.

This clonotype was picked up many times. The rearrangement joins TRBV7-3 to TRBJ2-2, with 7 bases identical to TRBD1. V was clipped by 4 bases and J by 0 bases; unmatched bases: 8. Germline loops: CDR1 SGHTA, CDR2 FQGTGA. The CDR3 is 17 amino acids. For the CDR3, the DNA is TGTGCCAGCAGCTCCACCAACCAGGGGGCGAACACCGGGGAGCTGTTTTTT. It yields the protein CASSSTNQGANTGELFF.

This clonotype was observed at least ten times. The chain couples TRBV3-1 to TRBJ1-2; D is uncertain. V was clipped by 4 bases and J by 8 bases, with 23 bases between them. Germline values: CDR1 LGHDT, CDR2 YNNKEL (reference sequence). CDR3 length equals 16 residues. The DNA for the CDR3 is TGTGCCAGCAGCCCCCCGCGCAAAAAGGGCCCCGGCGGCTACACCTTC. Its protein is CASSPPRKKGPGGYTF.

This clonotype was observed a few times. V usage is TRBV10-2 and J usage is TRBJ1-5; TRBD1 agrees at 7 bases. In germline, CDR1 is WSHSY, CDR2 SAAADI. With 10 bases clipped from V and 5 bases from J, the junction kept 8 bases outside the gene matches. The CDR3 has 13 residues. This CDR3 is CATQGGLHQPQHF. The CDR3 DNA reads as TGCGCCACTCAGGGGGGTTTACATCAGCCCCAGCATTTT.

This clonotype showed up many times. The rearrangement links TRBV7-9 to TRBJ2-2; D remains unclear. Trimming cost V 2 bases and J 10 bases, with 14 bases left between them. Germline V gene sequence: CDR1 SEHNR, CDR2 FQNEAQ (reference sequence). The length of the CDR3 is 14 residues. CDR3 sequence: CASSLLGSSAELFF. The CDR3 region has the DNA TGTGCCAGCAGCTTATTAGGTTCCTCTGCGGAGCTGTTTTTT.

This clonotype was recorded at least ten times. The genes are TRBV5-6 and TRBJ2-3, with D tentatively TRBD1 (6 bases). Trimming left V 0 bases short and J 4 bases short, with 12 bases between. CDR1 is SGHDT and CDR2 is YYEEEE in the germline V gene. The CDR3 runs to 15 residues. DNA for the CDR3: TGTGCCAGCAGCTTGGGAAGAAACAGGGCAGATACGCAGTATTTT. Protein: CASSLGRNRADTQYF.

This clonotype has ten or more counts. The chain recombines TRBV20-1 with TRBJ1-2; no reliable D call. V lost 0 bases and J 8 bases, leaving 7 bases between the germline ends. Germline-derived CDR1 and CDR2 are DFQATT and SNEGSKA (reference sequence). CDR3 length equals 11 residues. The DNA of the CDR3 is TGCAGTGCTAGAGATTCAAGGGGCTACACCTTC. Translating it yields CSARDSRGYTF.

At least ten counts were recorded for this clonotype. The chain is built from TRBV29-1 and TRBJ2-5; D assignment may be TRBD1 or TRBD2 (5 bases each). Per the germline V gene, CDR1 is SQVTM and CDR2 is ANQGSEA. This CDR3 has 15 residues. The V gene lost 6 bases and the J gene lost 4 bases, with 21 bases spanning the gap. The CDR3 region is CSVVRDLAVGETQYF. In nucleotides, the CDR3 is TGCAGCGTAGTCCGGGACCTAGCAGTGGGAGAGACCCAGTACTTC. The whole variable domain, remainder taken from reference TRBV29-1 and TRBJ2-5, is SAVISQKPSRDICQRGTSLTIQCQVDSQVTMMFWYRQQPGQSLTLIATANQGSEATYESGFVIDKFPISRPNLTFSTLTVSNMSPEDSSIYLCSVVRDLAVGETQYFGPGTRLLVL.

This clonotype has at least ten counts. The chain employs TRBV10-3 and TRBJ2-1; D is ambiguous. Germline loops: CDR1 ENHRY, CDR2 SYGVKD. The CDR3 loop spans 11 amino acids. V shed 8 bases and J shed 5 bases, with 7 bases lying between them. CDR3 DNA: TGTGCCATCGGATCGAACAATGAGCAGTTCTTC. Encoded protein: CAIGSNNEQFF.

In its sample, this clonotype was seen many times. The CDR3 DNA follows: TGTGCCAGCAGTTTAGAGTATCGCTACGAGCAGTACTTC. This gives the protein CASSLEYRYEQYF. The V call is TRBV28, the J call TRBJ2-7, with no clear D. Germline lookup yields CDR1 MDHEN and CDR2 SYDVKM. The V end lost 2 bases, the J end lost 3 bases, and 8 bases lay between the germline ends. CDR3 length: 13 amino acids.

This clonotype was found many times. CDR3 loop: CAFSPDRGGEQYF. Here the CDR3 DNA reads TGTGCCTTTTCCCCGGACAGGGGAGGCGAGCAGTACTTC. The chain joins TRBV6-1 to TRBJ2-7, with 9 bases lining up with TRBD1. The CDR3 consists of 13 residues. Germline CDR1 is MNHNS and CDR2 is SASEGT. J lost 6 bases, V lost 11 bases, and 11 bases had no gene match.

This clonotype was counted between two and nine times. V gene TRBV3-1 combines with J gene TRBJ1-3; D remains ambiguous. This CDR3 region has 14 residues. Deletions cut 2 bases from V and 2 bases from J, with 7 bases between. In germline, CDR1 is LGHDT, CDR2 YNNKEL (reference sequence). CDR3 amino acids: CASSQQVTGNTIYF. The DNA of the CDR3 is TGTGCCAGCAGCCAACAGGTGACTGGAAACACCATATATTTT.

In the case of this clonotype: A much larger clone lies one base from this, so it may be a read error. The gene calls are TRBV11-3 and TRBJ2-2; no clear D. The CDR3 is 15 amino acids. Germline assignment: CDR1 SGHNT and CDR2 YENEEA. Trimming pared 8 bases from V and 4 bases from J, leaving 17 bases between. CDR3 region: CASQPRPASTGELFF. In DNA, the CDR3 is TGTGCCAGCCAACCGAGACCTGCGAGCACCGGGGAGCTGTTTTTT.

The sample holds many counts of this clonotype. The chain employs TRBV5-1 and TRBJ2-7, with 7 nucleotides matching TRBD2. Germline loops: CDR1 SGHRS, CDR2 YFSETQ. This CDR3 is 15 amino acids long. V trimming: 4 bases; J trimming: 0 bases; junction bases outside the gene matches: 7. Here the CDR3 reads CASSPLGGDSYEQYF. CDR3 in DNA: TGCGCCAGCAGCCCCCTGGGGGGGGACTCCTACGAGCAGTACTTC.

This chain joins TRBV10-3 and TRBJ2-5; D gene uncertain. Germline V gene lookup returns CDR1 ENHRY and CDR2 SYGVKD. V shed 6 bases and J shed 4 bases, with 12 bases lying between them. The CDR3 spans 13 residues. CDR3 sequence: CAISEQKGETQYF. CDR3 DNA sequence: TGTGCCATCAGCGAACAGAAAGGAGAGACCCAGTACTTC.

This clonotype has a handful of counts. V is TRBV5-1 and J is TRBJ2-2, with TRBD2 identical over 8 bases. The CDR3 is 15 residues long. The trim removed 2 bases at V and 7 bases at J, leaving 7 bases unmatched. The germline gives CDR1 SGHRS, CDR2 YFSETQ. The CDR3 DNA is TGCGCCAGCAGCTTTAGCGGGGATGCCGTCGGGGAGCTGTTTTTT. It codes for CASSFSGDAVGELFF.

Only a few counts were recorded for this clonotype. V gene TRBV6-5 combines with J gene TRBJ2-7; possibly TRBD1 or TRBD2 for D (5 bases each). Trimming shortened V by 4 bases and J by 0 bases, and 16 bases separated the two germline ends. The length of the CDR3 is 16 residues. CDR1 and CDR2 (germline): MNHEY, SVGAGI. CDR3 amino acids: CASSSWDAGSSYEQYF. CDR3 DNA: TGTGCCAGCAGTTCTTGGGACGCGGGCAGCTCCTACGAGCAGTACTTC.

This clonotype was observed a single time. The J gene is TRBJ2-3, the V gene TRBV5-1, with D possibly TRBD1 on 6 matching bases. The CDR3 is 16 residues long. CDR1 is SGHRS and CDR2 is YFSETQ in the germline V gene. V lost 3 bases and J 5 bases, leaving 19 bases between the germline ends. The CDR3 spells CASSSSGHQRIDTQYF. For the CDR3, the DNA is TGCGCCAGCAGCTCTTCGGGACACCAGAGGATAGATACGCAGTATTTT.

Many counts were recorded for this clonotype. This sequence joins TRBV5-1 and TRBJ2-7; D is ambiguous. The CDR3 spans 15 residues. Trimming removed 4 bases at V and 3 bases at J, with 17 bases between. Germline CDR1 and CDR2: SGHRS and YFSETQ. CDR3 residues: CASSPRTGRFYEQYF. As DNA, the CDR3 is TGCGCCAGCAGCCCGAGGACCGGTCGTTTCTACGAGCAGTACTTC.

This clonotype was detected ten times or more. The rearrangement uses TRBV9 and TRBJ1-1; D unresolved. Germline-derived CDR1 and CDR2 are SGDLS and YYNGEE. Trimming shortened V by 4 bases and J by 1 base, and 8 bases separated the two germline ends. CDR3 length equals 13 residues. The chain's CDR3 is CASSPLRNTEAFF. The CDR3 coding sequence is TGTGCCAGCAGCCCACTAAGGAACACTGAAGCTTTCTTT.